Reported below is one T cell receptor (beta chain). The data were taken from a study of T cell changes during pregnancy in multiple sclerosis. TCRdb's table, derived via immunoSEQ multiplex PCR, lists solely in-frame clones and lacks some. Among about 38,000 clones listed, approximately 92% were seen once. The CDR3 consists of 12 residues. V was clipped by 2 bases and J by 8 bases; unmatched bases: 5. Per the germline V gene, CDR1 is GTSNPN and CDR2 is SVGIG (reference sequence). Sequences were derived from CD8+ T cells from peripheral blood mononuclear cells, sampled after pregnancy. The chain carries TRBV30 and TRBJ1-1, with 7 positions matching TRBD1. The sequence was obtained from a female donor with multiple sclerosis, enrolled in a pregnancy study. The CDR3 DNA is TGTGCCTGGAGTAAGAGGGGGCGAGAAGCTTTCTTT. Its translation is CAWSKRGREAFF.